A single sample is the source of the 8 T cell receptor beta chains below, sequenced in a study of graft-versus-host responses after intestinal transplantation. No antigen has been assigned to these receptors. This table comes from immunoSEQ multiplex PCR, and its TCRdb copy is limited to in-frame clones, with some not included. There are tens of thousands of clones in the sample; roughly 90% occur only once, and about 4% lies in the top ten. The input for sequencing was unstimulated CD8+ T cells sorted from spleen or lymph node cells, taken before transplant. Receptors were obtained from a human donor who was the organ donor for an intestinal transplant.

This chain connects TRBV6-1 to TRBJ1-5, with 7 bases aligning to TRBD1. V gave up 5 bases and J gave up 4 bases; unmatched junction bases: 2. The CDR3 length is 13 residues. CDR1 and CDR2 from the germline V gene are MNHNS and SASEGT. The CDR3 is CASSTGENQPQHF. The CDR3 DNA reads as TGTGCCAGCAGTACAGGGGAAAATCAGCCCCAGCATTTT.

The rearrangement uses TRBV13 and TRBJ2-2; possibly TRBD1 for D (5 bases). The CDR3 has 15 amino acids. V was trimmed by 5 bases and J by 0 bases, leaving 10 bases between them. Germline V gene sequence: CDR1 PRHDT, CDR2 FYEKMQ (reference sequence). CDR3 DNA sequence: TGTGCCAGCAGCCCCGACAGAACGAACACCGGGGAGCTGTTTTTT. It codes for CASSPDRTNTGELFF.

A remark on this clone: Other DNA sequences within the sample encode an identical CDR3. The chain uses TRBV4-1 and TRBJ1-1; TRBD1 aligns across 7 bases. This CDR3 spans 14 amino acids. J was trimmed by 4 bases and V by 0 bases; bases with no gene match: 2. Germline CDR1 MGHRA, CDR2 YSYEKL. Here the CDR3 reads CASSQDRGVTEAFF. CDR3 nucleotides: TGCGCCAGCAGCCAAGACAGGGGGGTCACTGAAGCTTTCTTT.

This chain's CDR3 is CASSPLKSEQFF. Here the CDR3 DNA reads TGTGCCAGCAGCCCACTAAAGAGTGAGCAGTTCTTC. The genes are TRBV7-2 and TRBJ2-1, with no clear D. Germline loops: CDR1 SGHTA, CDR2 FQGNSA. The CDR3 runs to 12 residues. V was pared by 5 bases and J by 9 bases, with 11 bases between.

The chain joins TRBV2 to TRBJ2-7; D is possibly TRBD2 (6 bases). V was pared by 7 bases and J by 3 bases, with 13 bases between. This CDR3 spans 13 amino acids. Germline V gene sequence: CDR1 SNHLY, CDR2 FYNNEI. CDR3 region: CASMTGLHYEQYV. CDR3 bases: TGTGCCAGCATGACGGGACTGCACTACGAGCAGTACGTC.

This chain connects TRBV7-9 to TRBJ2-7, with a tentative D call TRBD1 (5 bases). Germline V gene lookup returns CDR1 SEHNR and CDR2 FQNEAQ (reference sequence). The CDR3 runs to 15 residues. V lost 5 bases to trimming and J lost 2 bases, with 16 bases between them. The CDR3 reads CASSPSPGRAYEQYV. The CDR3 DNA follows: TGTGCCAGCAGCCCCTCCCCGGGCAGGGCCTACGAGCAGTACGTC.

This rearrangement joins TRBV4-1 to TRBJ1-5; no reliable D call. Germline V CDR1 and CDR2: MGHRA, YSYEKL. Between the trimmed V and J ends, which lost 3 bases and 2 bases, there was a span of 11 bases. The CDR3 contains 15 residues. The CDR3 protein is CASSQYLQGNQPQHF. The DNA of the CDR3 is TGCGCCAGCAGCCAGTATCTGCAGGGCAATCAGCCCCAGCATTTT.

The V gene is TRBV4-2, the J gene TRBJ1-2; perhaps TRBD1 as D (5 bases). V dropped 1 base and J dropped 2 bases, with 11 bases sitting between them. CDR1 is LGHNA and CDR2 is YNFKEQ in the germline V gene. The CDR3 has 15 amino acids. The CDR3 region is CASSQGGGGNYGYTF. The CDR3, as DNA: TGTGCCAGCAGCCAAGGGGGGGGAGGGAACTATGGCTACACCTTC.